The 8 T cell receptor beta chains presented below share a single source sample, sequenced in a study of blood T cell repertoires in COVID-19. Clones were sequenced by immunoSEQ multiplex PCR, and TCRdb holds only the in-frame ones, with some missing. Among some 130,000 clones listed, approximately 80% were seen once. Input material: peripheral blood. The receptors come from a man between 65 and 85 years old with acute or convalescent COVID-19.

This clone was counted a single time. This chain links TRBV6-6 with TRBJ2-2, with a possible D match to TRBD1 (6 bases). With 2 bases removed from V and 6 bases from J, the gap between germline ends came to 7 bases. The CDR3 runs 13 residues. Germline V gene sequence: CDR1 MNHNY, CDR2 SVGAGI (reference sequence). The CDR3 DNA reads TGTGCCAGCAGTTACGCAGGGGCCGGGGAGCTGTTTTTT. Its translation: CASSYAGAGELFF.

This clone occurred once. J is TRBJ2-7 and V is TRBV19; 7 bases match TRBD1. J lost 2 bases, V lost 4 bases, and 5 bases had no gene match. The germline V gene encodes CDR1 LNHDA and CDR2 SQIVND (reference sequence). This CDR3 has 14 amino acids. This chain's CDR3 is CASSKSGTAYEQYF. The DNA for the CDR3 is TGTGCCAGTAGTAAGTCCGGGACAGCCTACGAGCAGTACTTC.

The chain couples TRBV30 to TRBJ1-4; D may be TRBD1 (6 bases). This CDR3 contains 14 residues. CDR1 is GTSNPN and CDR2 is SVGIG in the germline V gene (reference sequence). V lost 2 bases to trimming and J lost 6 bases, with 13 bases between them. The CDR3 reads CAWSRKGGDEKLFF. The CDR3 nucleotides read TGTGCCTGGAGTCGCAAGGGGGGGGATGAAAAACTGTTTTTT.

CDR3 in amino acids: CASSLTGRTTEAFF. The CDR3 coding sequence is TGTGCCAGCAGTCTTACAGGGAGAACGACTGAAGCTTTCTTT. The chain has TRBV25-1 and TRBJ1-1; possible D gene TRBD1, 6 bases. Germline CDR1 reads MGHDK; CDR2 reads SYGVNS. Trimming left V 5 bases short and J 5 bases short, with 15 bases between. There are 14 residues in the CDR3.

The chain uses TRBV18 and TRBJ2-5, with 7 bases that match TRBD2. The CDR3 has 14 residues. Per the germline V gene, CDR1 is KGHSH and CDR2 is LQKENI. J was trimmed by 4 bases and V by 2 bases; bases with no gene match: 4. CDR3 loop: CASSPKTSRETQYF. For the CDR3, the DNA is TGTGCCAGCTCACCAAAGACTAGCCGAGAGACCCAGTACTTC.

This chain links TRBV11-2 with TRBJ2-5; perhaps TRBD1 as D (6 bases). The CDR3 is 16 residues long. The V end was cut by 0 bases, the J end by 8 bases, with 19 bases between. Germline V CDR1 and CDR2: SGHAT, FQNNGV. CDR3 in amino acids: CASSLEFGGVRETQYF. As DNA, the CDR3 is TGTGCCAGCAGCTTAGAATTTGGGGGCGTAAGAGAAACCCAGTACTTC.

This clone was recorded a few times. Its ends do not fully match the called genes, so a read error is possible. The chain carries TRBV2 and TRBJ2-7; D is ambiguous. Germline CDR1 and CDR2: SNHLY and FYNNEI. This CDR3 comprises 12 residues. The CDR3: CASSESSRLFSF. CDR3 sequence (DNA): TGTGCCAGCAGTGAAAGTAGCCGATTGTTCTCGTTC.

The CDR3 DNA is TGTGCCAGCAGCTTAGCGACAGAAACTAATGAAAAACTGTTTTTT. It translates to CASSLATETNEKLFF. The J gene is TRBJ1-4, the V gene TRBV7-6; TRBD1 might be the D (5 bases). The CDR3 runs to 15 residues. The V and J ends lost 0 bases and 1 base respectively, with 6 bases between them. Germline CDR1 reads SGHVS; CDR2 reads FNYEAQ. Using reference TRBV7-6 and TRBJ1-4 for the parts outside the CDR3, the full variable domain is GAGVSQSPRYKVTKRGQDVALRCDPISGHVSLYWYRQALGQGPEFLTYFNYEAQQDKSGLPNDRFSAERPEGSISTLTIQRTEQRDSAMYRCASSLATETNEKLFFGSGTQLSVL.